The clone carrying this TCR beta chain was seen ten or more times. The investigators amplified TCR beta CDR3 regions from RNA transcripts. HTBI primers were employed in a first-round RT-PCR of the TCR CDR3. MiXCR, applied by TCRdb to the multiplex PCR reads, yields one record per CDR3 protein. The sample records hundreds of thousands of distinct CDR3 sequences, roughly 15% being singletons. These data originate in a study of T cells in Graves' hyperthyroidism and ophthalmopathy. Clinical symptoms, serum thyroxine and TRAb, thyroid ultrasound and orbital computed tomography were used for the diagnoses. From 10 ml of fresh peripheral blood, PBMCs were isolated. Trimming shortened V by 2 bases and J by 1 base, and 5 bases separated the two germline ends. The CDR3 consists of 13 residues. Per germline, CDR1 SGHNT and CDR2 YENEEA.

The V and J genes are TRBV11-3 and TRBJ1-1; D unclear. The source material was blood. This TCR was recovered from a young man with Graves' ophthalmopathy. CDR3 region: CASSLNSNTEAFF. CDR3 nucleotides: TGTGCCAGCAGCTTAAACTCGAACACTGAAGCTTTCTTT.